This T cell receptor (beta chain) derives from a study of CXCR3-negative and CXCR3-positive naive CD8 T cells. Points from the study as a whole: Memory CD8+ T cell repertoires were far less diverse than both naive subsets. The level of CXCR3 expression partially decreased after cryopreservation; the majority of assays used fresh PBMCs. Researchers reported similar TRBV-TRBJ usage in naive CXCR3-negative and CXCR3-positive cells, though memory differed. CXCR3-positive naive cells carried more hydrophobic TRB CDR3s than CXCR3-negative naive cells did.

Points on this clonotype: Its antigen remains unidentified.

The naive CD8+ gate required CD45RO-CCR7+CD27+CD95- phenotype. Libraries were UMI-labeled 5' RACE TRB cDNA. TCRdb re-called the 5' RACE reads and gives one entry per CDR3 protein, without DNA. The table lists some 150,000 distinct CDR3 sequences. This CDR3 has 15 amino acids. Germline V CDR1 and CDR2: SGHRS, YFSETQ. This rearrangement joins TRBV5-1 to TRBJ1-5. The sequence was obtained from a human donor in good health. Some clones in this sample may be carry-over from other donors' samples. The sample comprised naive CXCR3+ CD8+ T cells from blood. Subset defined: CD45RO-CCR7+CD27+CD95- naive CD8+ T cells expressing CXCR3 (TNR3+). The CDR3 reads CASSLAGSGNQPQHF.